Described below is a single T cell receptor beta chain sequence and its context. Its cognate antigen has yet to be identified. Within one base of it there is no much larger clone, and no base qualities were kept. The sample's time point label, in plain terms: cycle 4 day 1 (C4D1), after less than 7 weeks of nivolumab. Every trial patient had relapsed after autologous stem cell transplantation, and cohorts A, B and C differed in prior brentuximab vedotin exposure. Using a Miltenyi CD4+ T cell isolation kit, CD4+ T cells were purified from thawed PBMCs through magnetic negative selection. A total of approximately 51 patients with relapsed/refractory classical Hodgkin lymphoma made up the trial cohort, and each patient's best overall response was complete response, partial response or progressive disease. Trial patients were treated with single-agent nivolumab in the multi-cohort phase II CheckMate 205 trial. An independent review committee assessed best overall response using the 2007 International Working Group response criteria. Trial PBMCs were obtained immediately prior to nivolumab initiation (C1D1) and on therapy at cycle 2 day 1 and cycle 4 day 1. After peripheral blood was drawn into 8 mL Vacutainer Cell Preparation Tubes, PBMCs were isolated by centrifugation and then cryopreserved. Purified CD4+ and CD8+ fractions were generated only in cases for which an additional PBMC sample was available. Magnetically labelled cells were depleted on LS columns in a quadroMACS separator, and the flow-through was collected as the purified fraction.

The data stem from a study of PD-1 blockade in classical Hodgkin lymphoma (dated by TCRdb to the early 2020s). For context, the study as a whole: Nivolumab dosing was 3 mg/kg intravenously every 2 weeks, continuing until either disease progression or unacceptable toxicity. A peripheral blood immune signature of response to PD-1 blockade in classical Hodgkin lymphoma was defined using TCR beta sequencing and CyTOF.

Results and caveats for the whole study, not just this receptor: Baseline diversity similar to that of newly diagnosed patients was observed in trial patients achieving complete response, whereas significantly lower diversity was observed in partial responders and progressors. The study was limited to a single clinical trial cohort, and causes of repertoire differences, possibly disease activity or prior therapy, remained undefined. By C4D1, a significant rise was seen in CD4+ TCR diversity but not in CD8+ TCR diversity (p=0.0027 vs p=0.16), and the rise was most apparent among complete responders (p=0.02). Baseline TCR diversity was reported to be lower in newly diagnosed patients than in healthy donors and to be lower still in relapsed/refractory patients. Lower diversity was observed in patients in whom nivolumab was started less than 1 year after ASCT, and these patients were excluded from later analyses so that confounding by immune reconstitution would be avoided.

Genomic DNA was extracted with the Qiagen DNeasy kit from unsorted PBMCs and from negatively selected CD4+ and CD8+ fractions. Amplification of TCR beta CDR3 regions was done by immunoSEQ multiplex PCR with primers that anneal to V and J segments. A synthetic immune receptor repertoire was used to minimize amplification bias, and any remaining bias was removed computationally after sequencing. Under the source paper's analysis protocol: Repertoire diversity was quantified as the Shannon entropy index using custom Python scripts. Unsorted, CD4+ and CD8+ repertoires were analyzed separately, except in combined analyses where CD4+ and CD8+ sequences were merged in silico. Clonal expansion was defined as at least a 2-fold frequency increase after treatment relative to C1D1, with a pseudocount of 0.5 for undetected baseline clones. Clones with 0 or 1 copy at C1D1 were classified as singleton clones, and clones with 2 or more copies were classified as non-singleton clones. Clones expanded in unsorted samples were labelled as CD4+, CD8+ or unknown by matching protein sequences in sorted samples from the same patient. Wilcoxon tests on paired samples were used to test diversity changes from C1D1 to C4D1. Not all clones reach the TCRdb copy of this immuneACCESS table, which keeps in-frame sequences only. Checked studies attribute under half of the gap to unresolved V genes and leave the rest unexplained. V and J calls and clone size are those listed in that table; D and trimming were worked out from the DNA. This sample holds 25,000 to 30,000 clones; more than 60% were observed only once. The top ten constitute around 0.6% of the sample.

This TCR was sampled from a human donor with classical Hodgkin lymphoma. The sample in question was CD4+ T cells from blood, obtained before the fourth cycle of nivolumab.

The bases are TGTGCCAGCAGTTTAGGGACTAGCGGGCACAATGAGCAGTTCTTC. It is translated as CASSLGTSGHNEQFF. This chain is built from TRBV27 and TRBJ2-1, with 12 bases matching TRBD2. In the germline V gene (reference sequence), CDR1 corresponds to MNHEY and CDR2 to SMNVEV. Germline trimming amounts to 2 bases on V and 5 bases on J, with 1 as the count of junction bases outside the gene matches. The CDR3 covers 15 residues, taking in both the cysteine and the phenylalanine. Only the CDR3 DNA is retained, 45 bases long and in frame from the first base.